This T cell receptor beta chain is drawn from a study of regulatory T cells in long-lasting Graves disease. This clonotype occurred a few times. Its cognate antigen is unknown. iRepertoire HTBI primers and Arm-PCR of CDR3 regions built TCR beta libraries. MiXCR was run by TCRdb on the multiplex PCR reads, yielding one entry per CDR3 protein. The sample has 400,000 to 500,000 distinct CDR3 sequences, 15% seen once. Time point defined: newly diagnosed GD, antithyroid drugs for less than 3 months. Following extraction of RNA from PBMCs, that RNA was used to make the TCR library. General study results and limits: TCR diversity was lower in persistent Graves' patients than in newly diagnosed ones. Persistent disease favored TRBV28, TRBJ1-2 and TRBJ2-5.

Germline-derived CDR1 and CDR2 are DFQATT and SNEGSKA (reference sequence). Unmatched junction bases numbered 6, after V lost 4 bases and J lost 0 bases. The CDR3 spans 14 residues. These data were likewise used in another study, on T cells in Graves' hyperthyroidism and ophthalmopathy.

The V gene is TRBV20-1, the J gene TRBJ2-7; 7 bases line up with TRBD2. The receptor was isolated from a woman in her forties with Graves disease. Sequenced material: peripheral blood mononuclear cells (PBMCs), taken at new diagnosis, from a patient treated with antithyroid drugs. CDR3 sequence: CSAKRAGLSYEQYF. The CDR3 DNA sequence: TGCAGTGCTAAGCGAGCGGGACTCTCCTACGAGCAGTACTTC.